This entry features one T cell receptor beta chain sequence. The survey-level immunoSEQ assay was used. Only in-frame clones appear in the TCRdb table, and some are missing; sequencing was by immunoSEQ multiplex PCR. The top ten clones hold 1.5% to 2% of a sample with about 95,000 clones, less than 80% of them seen once. The entry originates in a study of fetal regulatory T cell absence and autoimmunity. The ends were cut back, 4 bases at V and 5 bases at J, with 12 bases in the middle. Germline-derived CDR1 and CDR2 are MNHNS and SASEGT. This CDR3 spans 13 amino acids. This receptor was obtained from a male donor with IPEX syndrome. J is TRBJ2-7 and V is TRBV6-1; D gene uncertain. Sequences were obtained from pancreas tissue. CDR3 DNA sequence: TGTGCCAGCAGTGTACAGATTATCAACGAGCAGTACTTC. Its translation is CASSVQIINEQYF.